These 13 T cell receptor beta chains were sequenced from one sample in a study of T-cell reconstitution after alpha-beta-depleted transplantation in children. The library targeted TCRbeta and was prepared with unique molecular identifiers. TCRdb re-analysed the PCR reads in MiXCR, keeping a single row per CDR3 protein. The repertoire holds around 78,000 distinct CDR3 sequences, 14% seen once, with 25% to 30% in the top ten. The input for sequencing was PBMCs, mostly from graft donor cells, taken 180 days after TCRalphabeta/CD19-depleted stem cell transplant. These receptors all come from a male patient between 2 and 10 years old who had a stem cell transplant for acute lymphoblastic leukemia, so the T cells may come from the graft donor.

In its sample, this clonotype was seen a few times. This chain links TRBV10-3 with TRBJ2-7, with 16 bases matching TRBD2. Germline V gene sequence: CDR1 ENHRY, CDR2 SYGVKD. With V trimmed by 6 bases and J by 1 base, 12 bases remained unmatched. The CDR3 sequence is 19 residues long. The CDR3, as DNA: TGTGCCATCAGCACAAGTCCCGGGACTAGCGGGAGGGGATCCTACGAGCAGTACTTC. Amino acid sequence: CAISTSPGTSGRGSYEQYF.

The V gene is TRBV7-9, the J gene TRBJ2-3; D call uncertain. The CDR3 runs 12 residues. V was pared by 7 bases and J by 6 bases, with 11 bases between. Germline assignment: CDR1 SEHNR and CDR2 FQNEAQ (reference sequence). Here the CDR3 reads CASTQIGDTQYF. CDR3 coding DNA: TGTGCCAGCACGCAAATTGGGGATACGCAGTATTTT.

This clonotype has a handful of counts. This chain links TRBV7-2 with TRBJ2-4, with 12 positions matching TRBD1. Germline CDR1 and CDR2: SGHTA and FQGNSA. V shed 5 bases, J shed 2 bases, and the junction held 10 bases outside the gene matches. CDR3 size: 18 residues. The CDR3 nucleotides read TGTGCCAGCAGCCGGGACAGGGGGCGAATGGGATCCAAAAACATTCAGTACTTC. Protein sequence: CASSRDRGRMGSKNIQYF.

This rearrangement joins TRBV5-1 to TRBJ1-1; D remains unclear. In germline, CDR1 is SGHRS, CDR2 YFSETQ. The V and J ends lost 1 base and 2 bases respectively, with 9 bases between them. The CDR3 is 14 amino acids. CDR3 in amino acids: CASSLNSLNTEAFF. The CDR3 DNA sequence: TGCGCCAGCAGCTTGAATAGCCTTAACACTGAAGCTTTCTTT. Filled out from reference TRBV5-1 and TRBJ1-1, the complete variable domain reads KAGVTQTPRYLIKTRGQQVTLSCSPISGHRSVSWYQQTPGQGLQFLFEYFSETQRNKGNFPGRFSGRQFSNSRSEMNVSTLELGDSALYLCASSLNSLNTEAFFGQGTRLTVV.

The chain employs TRBV18 and TRBJ2-1, with D perhaps TRBD1 or TRBD2 (5 bases each). This CDR3 spans 13 amino acids. Trimming shortened V by 1 base and J by 9 bases, and 10 bases separated the two germline ends. Per germline, CDR1 KGHSH and CDR2 LQKENI. The DNA of the CDR3 is TGTGCCAGCTCACCACAACAGGAGGTTGAGCAGTTCTTC. Its translation is CASSPQQEVEQFF. Variable domain in full (rest from reference TRBV18 and TRBJ2-1): NAGVMQNPRHLVRRRGQEARLRCSPMKGHSHVYWYRQLPEEGLKFMVYLQKENIIDESGMPKERFSAEFPKEGPSILRIQQVVRGDSAAYFCASSPQQEVEQFFGPGTRLTVL.

This clonotype occurred a few times. The CDR3 loop is CSAQGTSGAPLHF. The CDR3 DNA follows: TGCAGTGCTCAGGGGACGTCCGGGGCACCCCTCCACTTT. The V gene is TRBV20-1, the J gene TRBJ1-6; perhaps TRBD1 as D (6 bases). Trimming cost V 5 bases and J 11 bases, with 16 bases left between them. Per the germline V gene, CDR1 is DFQATT and CDR2 is SNEGSKA (reference sequence). The CDR3 totals 13 residues.

The V gene is TRBV5-5, the J gene TRBJ2-7; D possibly corresponds to TRBD1 (6 bases). Per germline, CDR1 SGHKS and CDR2 YYEKEE (reference sequence). The CDR3 is 14 residues long. V lost 1 base to trimming and J lost 0 bases, with 8 bases between them. In DNA, the CDR3 is TGTGCCAGCAGCTTGCAGGGGATCTCCTACGAGCAGTACTTC. It encodes CASSLQGISYEQYF.

This clonotype was detected a few times. J is TRBJ1-4 and V is TRBV27, with 9 bases matching TRBD1. V lost 2 bases, J lost 5 bases, and 3 bases stayed unmatched. The CDR3 has 15 residues. Germline lookup yields CDR1 MNHEY and CDR2 SMNVEV (reference sequence). The CDR3 DNA follows: TGTGCCAGCAGTTTAAACGGACAGGGGAATGAAAAACTGTTTTTT. Translated, it gives CASSLNGQGNEKLFF.

A few counts support this clonotype. Germline is not matched at one junction end, which may reflect a read error. The chain has TRBV20-1 and TRBJ1-2; maybe TRBD1 (6 bases). This CDR3 contains 14 residues. Germline-derived CDR1 and CDR2 are DFQATT and SNEGSKA (reference sequence). CDR3 sequence reads: CRGSTGTTNYGYTF. CDR3 sequence (DNA): TGCAGGGGGTCGACCGGGACAACTAATTATGGCTACACCTTC.

This clonotype has ten or more counts. The rearrangement joins TRBV10-3 to TRBJ2-6, with D unclear. Germline CDR1 and CDR2: ENHRY and SYGVKD. V lost 7 bases and J lost 0, with 7 bases in between. CDR3 length: 14 residues. The CDR3 here is CAIKGTSGANVLTF. The CDR3 coding sequence is TGTGCCATCAAAGGAACCTCTGGGGCCAACGTCCTGACTTTC.

This clonotype was counted between two and nine times. The V gene is TRBV19, the J gene TRBJ2-3; TRBD2 aligns across 7 bases. Trimming at V came to 8 bases and at J to 10 bases, leaving 9 bases not matched to a gene. Germline values: CDR1 LNHDA, CDR2 SQIVND (reference sequence). The CDR3 is made up of 12 amino acids. CDR3 amino acids: CASGADSGPQYF. Here the CDR3 DNA reads TGTGCCAGTGGCGCGGATAGCGGGCCGCAGTATTTT.

Remarks on this clonotype: Here the CDR3 omits its conserved ending phenylalanine or tryptophan, so a read error is the likely source. The V gene is TRBV13, the J gene TRBJ2-1; the D call may be TRBD1 or TRBD2 (5 bases each). The V and J ends lost 1 base and 0 bases respectively, with 13 bases between them. Germline lookup yields CDR1 PRHDT and CDR2 FYEKMQ (reference sequence). The CDR3 has 17 residues. CDR3 coding DNA: TGTGCCAGCAGCTTAGATGAGGGGACCAGCTCCTACAATGAGCAGTTCTAC. This translates into CASSLDEGTSSYNEQFY.

This clonotype appeared many times. This chain uses TRBV5-5 with TRBJ2-7, with D possibly TRBD1 on 5 matching bases. The V and J ends lost 1 base and 5 bases respectively, with 19 bases between them. This CDR3 has 16 residues. Germline CDR1 SGHKS, CDR2 YYEKEE (reference sequence). CDR3 in DNA: TGTGCCAGCAGCTTGTCCCTGGGCAGGGCATGGAACGAGCAGTACTTC. Protein: CASSLSLGRAWNEQYF. Full variable domain (rest looked up from reference TRBV5-5 and TRBJ2-7): DAGVTQSPTHLIKTRGQQVTLRCSPISGHKSVSWYQQVLGQGPQFIFQYYEKEERGRGNFPDRFSARQFPNYSSELNVNALLLGDSALYLCASSLSLGRAWNEQYFGPGTRLTVT.